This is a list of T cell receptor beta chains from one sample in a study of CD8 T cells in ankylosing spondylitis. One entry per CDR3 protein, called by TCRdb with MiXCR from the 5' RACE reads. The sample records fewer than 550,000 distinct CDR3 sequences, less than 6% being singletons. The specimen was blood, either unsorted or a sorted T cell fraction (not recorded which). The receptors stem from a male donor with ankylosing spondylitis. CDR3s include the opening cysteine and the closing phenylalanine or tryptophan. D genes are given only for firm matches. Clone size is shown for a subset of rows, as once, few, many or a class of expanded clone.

CASSLRGEHTGELFF	TGTGCCAGCAGTTTAAGAGGGGAGCACACCGGGGAGCTGTTTTTT	TRBV28	TRBJ2-2	many	.
CASSTYRTTSNYGYTF	TGCGCCAGCAGCACTTATCGGACAACCTCTAACTATGGCTACACCTTC	TRBV4-3	TRBJ1-2	few	.
CASRADGSSGNTIYF	TGTGCCAGCAGGGCGGACGGCAGCTCTGGAAACACCATATATTTT	TRBV6-1	TRBJ1-3	many	.
CASSSYKTGLNPNYGYTF	TGTGCCAGCAGCTCGTACAAGACAGGGCTTAACCCTAACTATGGCTACACCTTC	TRBV5-5	TRBJ1-2	many	TRBD1
CASTLRTGPYGYTF	TGTGCCAGCACCCTTCGGACGGGGCCCTATGGCTACACCTTC	TRBV7-8	TRBJ1-2	few	.
CASSQVSGDTEAFF	TGTGCCAGCAGCCAGGTTAGCGGGGACACTGAAGCTTTCTTT	TRBV3-1	TRBJ1-1	few	.
CASSLGTASYYGYTF	TGTGCCAGCAGTTTAGGGACAGCTTCTTACTATGGCTACACCTTC	TRBV12-3/TRBV12-4	TRBJ1-2	many	.
CASSFGQGAKAFF	TGTGCCAGCAGTTTCGGACAGGGGGCAAAAGCTTTCTTT	TRBV6-5	TRBJ1-1	many	TRBD1
CASSRTAGGPADTQYF	TGTGCCAGCAGCCGAACAGCGGGAGGTCCTGCAGATACGCAGTATTTT	TRBV4-2	TRBJ2-3	many	TRBD2
CASSQQVPGTQYF	TGTGCCAGCAGCCAACAGGTCCCTGGGACCCAGTACTTC	TRBV3-1	TRBJ2-5	.	.
CSARDSRELYEQYF	TGCAGTGCTAGAGACTCGCGGGAATTGTACGAGCAGTACTTC	TRBV20-1	TRBJ2-7	.	.
CASSTLKGDPYEQYF	TGTGCCAGCAGCACTCTAAAGGGGGATCCCTACGAGCAGTACTTC	TRBV7-2	TRBJ2-7	many	.
CASSSPQGAGNTIYF	TGTGCCAGCAGCTCACCCCAGGGGGCCGGAAACACCATATATTTT	TRBV5-5	TRBJ1-3	many	TRBD1
CASSLARTIRGYEQFF	TGTGCCAGCAGCTTAGCGAGGACTATCCGGGGGTATGAGCAGTTCTTC	TRBV7-2	TRBJ2-1	many	.
CASSRTSSHNEQFF	TGTGCCAGCAGTCGGACTAGCTCCCACAATGAGCAGTTCTTC	TRBV7-9	TRBJ2-1	many	TRBD2
CASSLQGSDRETQYF	TGTGCCAGCAGTTTACAGGGTTCAGATCGAGAGACCCAGTACTTC	TRBV27	TRBJ2-5	few	.
CASSPMGSGNTIYF	TGTGCCAGCAGCCCAATGGGGTCTGGAAACACCATATATTTT	TRBV7-6	TRBJ1-3	many	.
CSARWDREHSPLHF	TGCAGTGCCCGTTGGGACAGGGAACATTCACCCCTCCACTTT	TRBV20-1	TRBJ1-6	many	TRBD1
CASSLRDSGANVLTF	TGTGCCAGCAGCCTCAGGGACTCTGGGGCCAACGTCCTGACTTTC	TRBV3-1	TRBJ2-6	many	.
CASSVRWDLEDTYEQYF	TGCGCCAGCAGCGTGCGATGGGACCTGGAAGATACCTACGAGCAGTACTTC	TRBV4-3	TRBJ2-7	many	.
CASSVDLVLGEQYF	TGTGCCAGCAGCGTAGACCTGGTACTAGGCGAGCAGTACTTC	TRBV9	TRBJ2-7	many	.
CAISQTGTGELFF	TGTGCCATCAGCCAGACAGGGACCGGGGAGCTGTTTTTT	TRBV10-3	TRBJ2-2	many	TRBD1
CASSFGADSYEQYF	TGTGCCAGCAGCTTCGGAGCGGACTCCTACGAGCAGTACTTC	TRBV11-2	TRBJ2-7	many	.
CASSRLDAAYEQYF	TGTGCCAGCAGCCGCCTAGACGCGGCCTACGAGCAGTACTTC	TRBV7-9	TRBJ2-7	many	.
CASSVYKNQPQHF	TGCGCCAGCAGCGTCTACAAGAATCAGCCCCAGCATTTT	TRBV5-1	TRBJ1-5	many	.
CASGAGFLTDTQYF	TGCGCCAGCGGAGCGGGATTTCTTACAGATACGCAGTATTTT	TRBV5-1	TRBJ2-3	many	TRBD2
CASSQGGQGGQPQHF	TGTGCCAGCAGCCAAGGGGGACAAGGGGGACAGCCCCAGCATTTT	TRBV4-2	TRBJ1-5	many	.
CASSSQGLAGDTGELFF	TGTGCCAGCAGCTCCCAGGGACTAGCGGGGGACACCGGGGAGCTGTTTTTT	TRBV7-3	TRBJ2-2	few	TRBD2
CASSLGSGGRSYEQYF	TGCGCCAGCAGCTTGGGATCCGGGGGGCGATCCTACGAGCAGTACTTC	TRBV5-1	TRBJ2-7	many	.
CASSEAGTSDTQYF	TGTGCCAGCAGTGAAGCGGGGACATCAGATACGCAGTATTTT	TRBV2	TRBJ2-3	many	.
CASSLVETAGELFF	TGTGCCAGCAGCTTAGTCGAAACAGCCGGGGAGCTGTTTTTT	TRBV7-2	TRBJ2-2	many	.
CASSYLGLAGTGELFF	TGTGCCAGCAGTTACCTTGGACTAGCCGGCACCGGGGAGCTGTTTTTT	TRBV6-2/TRBV6-3	TRBJ2-2	many	TRBD2